This T cell receptor (beta chain) came from a study of blood T cell repertoires in COVID-19. Clones were sequenced by immunoSEQ multiplex PCR, and TCRdb holds only the in-frame ones, with some missing. This repertoire shows about 210,000 clones, 70% to 90% found once; its top ten account for roughly 8.1%. V lost 5 bases and J lost 6, with 17 bases in between. Germline loops: CDR1 LNHDA, CDR2 SQIVND (reference sequence). The CDR3 is made up of 14 amino acids. The source is a woman aged 18-29 years who had recovered from COVID-19. The material sequenced was PBMCs or T cells enriched from blood (not recorded which). V usage is TRBV19 and J usage is TRBJ2-7, with a possible D match to TRBD2 (7 bases). The CDR3 spells CASSPRRGALEQYF. CDR3 DNA: TGTGCCAGTAGTCCCCGCCGGGGGGCGCTCGAGCAGTACTTC. The variable domain in full, with the rest retrieved from reference TRBV19 and TRBJ2-7, is DGGITQSPKYLFRKEGQNVTLSCEQNLNHDAMYWYRQDPGQGLRLIYYSQIVNDFQKGDIAEGYSVSREKKESFPLTVTSAQKNPTAFYLCASSPRRGALEQYFGPGTRLTVT.